This T cell receptor (beta chain) was retrieved from a study of cytomegalovirus exposure and HLA in healthy donors. As for the study in general: According to later analysis, the same platform produced the 120 or so validation and over 600 first-cohort repertoires.

TCRdb keeps only in-frame clones here, not all; method: immunoSEQ multiplex PCR. The data show some 110,000 clones, around 94% seen once. CDR1 is SGHKS, CDR2 YYEKEE, per germline (reference sequence). With 1 base removed from V and 1 base from J, the gap between germline ends came to 8 bases. The CDR3 covers 15 residues. This clone is a singleton in its sample. This receptor was obtained from a woman between 18 and 29 years old in good health and CMV-seronegative. The sequenced material came from PBMCs. This rearrangement joins TRBV5-5 to TRBJ2-2; no clear D gene. The DNA for the CDR3 is TGTGCCAGCAGCTTGTATAACGGGAACACCGGGGAGCTGTTTTTT. It yields the protein CASSLYNGNTGELFF.